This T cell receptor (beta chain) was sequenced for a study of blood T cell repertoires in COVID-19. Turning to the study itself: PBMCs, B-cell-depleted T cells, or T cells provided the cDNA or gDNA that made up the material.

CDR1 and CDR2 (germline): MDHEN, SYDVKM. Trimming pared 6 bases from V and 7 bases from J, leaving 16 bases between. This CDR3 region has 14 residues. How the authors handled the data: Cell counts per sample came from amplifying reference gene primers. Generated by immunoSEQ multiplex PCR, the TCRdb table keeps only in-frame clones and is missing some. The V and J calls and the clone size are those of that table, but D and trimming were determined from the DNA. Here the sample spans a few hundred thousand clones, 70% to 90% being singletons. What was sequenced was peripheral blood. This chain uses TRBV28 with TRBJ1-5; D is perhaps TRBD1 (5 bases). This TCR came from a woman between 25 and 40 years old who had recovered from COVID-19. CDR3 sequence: CASRLGGRNQPQHF. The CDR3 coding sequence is TGTGCCAGCAGGTTGGGGGGTCGGAACCAGCCCCAGCATTTT. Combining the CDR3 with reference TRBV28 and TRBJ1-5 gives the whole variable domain DVKVTQSSRYLVKRTGEKVFLECVQDMDHENMFWYRQDPGLGLRLIYFSYDVKMKEKGDIPEGYSVSREKKERFSLILESASTNQTSMYLCASRLGGRNQPQHFGDGTRLSIL.